This TCR beta chain was retrieved from a study of blood T cells in healthy people across ages. This clonotype was counted between two and nine times. Using a J-beta primer mix together with a sample-barcoded 5' primer, a second PCR was run for roughly 7 to 12 cycles. Via MiXCR, TCRdb re-called the 5' RACE reads, giving one row per CDR3 protein. The data show around 780,000 distinct CDR3 sequences, more than 25% seen once. This same sample was also part of a study on T cells of mothers and their children.

The sequenced sample consisted of blood. This sequence originates from a boy younger than 18 in good health.

The CDR3 sequence is CASSLGRGRFETQYF. Here the CDR3 DNA reads TGTGCCAGCAGCTTAGGGCGGGGCCGGTTCGAGACCCAGTACTTC. J is TRBJ2-1 and V is TRBV7-2, with D possibly matching TRBD2 (6 bases). The end of the DNA fits TRBJ2-5 better, so the J call may be wrong. This CDR3 has 15 amino acids. Germline assignment: CDR1 SGHTA and CDR2 FQGNSA.